Shown below are 23 T cell receptor beta chains from a single sample sequenced in a study of shared clonotypes between healthy human individuals. Method: immunoSEQ multiplex PCR; TCRdb's copy keeps in-frame clones and lacks some. The sample has approximately 350,000 clones; 96% are singletons. The source material was memory CD8+ T cells sorted from blood. Regarding subset: CD45RO+ cells pooled with CCR7-negative TemRA cells. The source of these receptors is a man aged 25-40 years in good health.

DNA for the CDR3: TGTGCCAGCTCACCGCCCTCCGGCTACATGCAGGCTACAACCTTC. The encoded protein is CASSPPSGYMQATTF. This sequence joins TRBV18 and TRBJ1-2, with D hard to call. From germline, CDR1 is KGHSH and CDR2 LQKENI. V shed 3 bases and J shed 14 bases, with 25 bases lying between them. The CDR3 contains 15 residues.

The chain couples TRBV5-1 to TRBJ2-5; perhaps TRBD2 as D (5 bases). Germline V gives CDR1 SGHRS, CDR2 YFSETQ. Between the trimmed V and J ends, which lost 5 bases and 1 base, there was a span of 12 bases. This CDR3 region has 14 residues. The CDR3 DNA reads TGCGCCAGCAGTATCAACGGGGTCCAAGAGACCCAGTACTTC. It encodes CASSINGVQETQYF.

The rearrangement uses TRBV12-5 and TRBJ2-5; 14 bases map to TRBD2. CDR3 length equals 15 residues. V dropped 6 bases and J dropped 3; count of bases not matched to a gene: 3. Germline V gives CDR1 LGHNT, CDR2 FRNRAP. DNA for the CDR3: TGTGCTAGTGGCGGGACTAGCGGGAGAGAAGAGACCCAGTACTTC. Amino acids: CASGGTSGREETQYF.

The rearrangement joins TRBV11-1 to TRBJ1-2; D is ambiguous. V was shortened by 4 bases and J by 4 bases, with 13 bases between the two germline ends. The CDR3 covers 14 residues. Germline V gives CDR1 SGHAT, CDR2 FQDESV (reference sequence). Written as DNA, the CDR3 is TGTGCCAGCAGCTCCCGCCTCGAAGGCTATGGCTACACCTTC. Amino acid sequence: CASSSRLEGYGYTF.

V gene TRBV6-5 combines with J gene TRBJ1-1; D unclear. CDR1 MNHEY and CDR2 SVGAGI come from the germline V gene. There are 15 residues in the CDR3. The V and J ends lost 3 bases and 1 base respectively, with 12 bases between them. CDR3 bases: TGTGCCAGCAGTTATTCGTGGGGTAAGAACACTGAAGCTTTCTTT. Translated, it gives CASSYSWGKNTEAFF.

The rearrangement joins TRBV18 to TRBJ2-1; 9 bases align to TRBD1. V lost 3 bases to trimming and J lost 6 bases; unmatched junction nucleotides: 6. Per the germline V gene, CDR1 is KGHSH and CDR2 is LQKENI. The CDR3 has 15 amino acids. CDR3 sequence: CASSPQDRGGNEQFF. The DNA of the CDR3 is TGTGCCAGCTCACCGCAAGACAGGGGGGGCAATGAGCAGTTCTTC.

To note about this clone: This sample also contains other DNA sequences that code for the same CDR3. The DNA for the CDR3 is TGCAGTGCTTCGGTCAGAGAGACCCAGTACTTC. It yields the protein CSASVRETQYF. V is TRBV20-1 and J is TRBJ2-5; D gene unclear. The germline V gene has CDR1 DFQATT and CDR2 SNEGSKA (reference sequence). V was pared by 5 bases and J by 4 bases, with 8 bases between. The CDR3 runs to 11 residues.

The V gene is TRBV7-3, the J gene TRBJ1-1; the D is unclear. Germline values: CDR1 SGHTA, CDR2 FQGTGA. The CDR3 extends over 11 amino acids. V was pared by 3 bases and J by 4 bases, with 3 bases between. CDR3 sequence reads: CASSLGTEAFF. CDR3 DNA sequence: TGTGCCAGCAGCTTGGGCACTGAAGCTTTCTTT.

The chain employs TRBV9 and TRBJ2-1; D call uncertain. With 6 bases removed from V and 0 bases from J, the gap between germline ends came to 13 bases. The germline V gene has CDR1 SGDLS and CDR2 YYNGEE. CDR3 length equals 15 residues. The CDR3 coding sequence is TGTGCCAGCACCCCCTCACCTAACTCCTACAATGAGCAGTTCTTC. Translating gives CASTPSPNSYNEQFF.

The chain links TRBV5-1 to TRBJ2-7; TRBD2 is a possible D gene (6 bases). Germline-derived CDR1 and CDR2 are SGHRS and YFSETQ. V lost 0 bases, J lost 4 bases, and 11 bases lay in between. The CDR3 has 14 residues. The CDR3 DNA sequence: TGCGCCAGCAGCTTGGGGGACTCTCAATACGAGCAGTACTTC. Its translation: CASSLGDSQYEQYF.

The chain carries TRBV11-3 and TRBJ2-2; 7 nucleotides align to TRBD1. V was pared by 1 base and J by 7 bases, with 9 bases of the junction left unmatched. CDR1 is SGHNT, CDR2 YENEEA, per germline. This CDR3 region has 16 residues. The CDR3 DNA reads as TGTGCCAGCAGCTTAGTTCGGCCAGGGGGAAACGGGGAGCTGTTTTTT. It encodes CASSLVRPGGNGELFF.

Turning to this clone: This specimen includes other DNA sequences encoding the same CDR3. The J gene is TRBJ2-7, the V gene TRBV29-1; D tentatively fits TRBD1 or TRBD2 (5 bases each). V was pared by 4 bases and J by 2 bases, with 9 bases between. Germline CDR1 is SQVTM and CDR2 is ANQGSEA. The length of the CDR3 is 12 residues. The CDR3 sequence: CSVVGRTYEQYF. CDR3 coding DNA: TGCAGCGTTGTGGGACGGACCTACGAGCAGTACTTC.

The chain combines TRBV13 with TRBJ2-7; 7 bases are a match to TRBD2. Germline-derived CDR1 and CDR2 are PRHDT and FYEKMQ (reference sequence). This CDR3 is built from 14 residues. V gave up 5 bases and J gave up 0 bases; unmatched junction bases: 4. The CDR3 region has the DNA TGTGCCAGCAGCCCTAGCGGCCCCTCCTACGAGCAGTACTTC. This translates into CASSPSGPSYEQYF.

CDR3 residues: CASSREVGHQGDGYTF. The CDR3 DNA is TGTGCCAGCAGCCGGGAGGTAGGACACCAGGGAGATGGCTACACCTTC. The chain carries TRBV5-4 and TRBJ1-2; maybe TRBD1 (5 bases). The V and J ends lost 4 bases and 6 bases respectively, with 22 bases between them. Germline V gene data show CDR1 as SGHNT and CDR2 as YYREEE (reference sequence). This CDR3 is built from 16 residues.

The CDR3 region is CASSLVAVTYEQYF. CDR3 nucleotides: TGTGCCAGCAGCTTAGTCGCGGTTACCTACGAGCAGTACTTC. This chain connects TRBV11-2 to TRBJ2-7; D not resolved. The CDR3 is 14 residues long. In germline, CDR1 is SGHAT, CDR2 FQNNGV. Deletions cut 1 base from V and 2 bases from J, with 9 bases between.

The gene calls are TRBV10-3 and TRBJ1-1, with 9 positions matching TRBD1. CDR3 length: 12 amino acids. V was pared by 9 bases and J by 3 bases, with 2 bases of the junction left unmatched. Germline V CDR1 and CDR2: ENHRY, SYGVKD. The chain's CDR3 is CAIRDRDTEAFF. The CDR3 DNA reads TGTGCCATTCGGGACAGGGACACTGAAGCTTTCTTT.

This chain links TRBV5-4 with TRBJ2-7; the D gene is possibly TRBD1 (6 bases). The V end lost 4 bases, the J end lost 3 bases, and 11 bases lay between the germline ends. This CDR3 region has 13 residues. From germline, CDR1 is SGHNT and CDR2 YYREEE (reference sequence). As DNA, the CDR3 is TGTGCCAGCAGCACGCCACAGGGCTACGAGCAGTACTTC. Protein: CASSTPQGYEQYF.

This sequence joins TRBV5-1 and TRBJ2-6; D is unresolved. Germline CDR1 and CDR2: SGHRS and YFSETQ. The V end was cut by 2 bases, the J end by 1 base, with 4 bases between. The CDR3 has 14 amino acids. This CDR3 reads CASSFRSGANVLTF. DNA for the CDR3: TGCGCCAGCAGCTTCAGGTCTGGGGCCAACGTCCTGACTTTC.

This chain connects TRBV5-1 to TRBJ2-5; 9 positions match TRBD1. Germline-derived CDR1 and CDR2 are SGHRS and YFSETQ. V was pared by 1 base and J by 5 bases, with 3 bases of the junction left unmatched. The CDR3 is made up of 14 amino acids. DNA of the CDR3: TGCGCCAGCAGCTTGACAGGGGGCTGGGAGACCCAGTACTTC. Amino acid sequence: CASSLTGGWETQYF.

This rearrangement joins TRBV11-2 to TRBJ2-1; 12 bases fit TRBD2. Per germline, CDR1 SGHAT and CDR2 FQNNGV. CDR3 length: 13 residues. Losses at the gene ends were 6 bases for V and 10 bases for J; bases not matched to a gene: 4. CDR3 DNA sequence: TGTGCCAGCAGGGCTAGCGGGAGGGCCGAGCAGTTCTTC. Its protein is CASRASGRAEQFF.

The chain couples TRBV4-1 to TRBJ1-4; D is undetermined. Trimming pared 4 bases from V and 5 bases from J, leaving 11 bases between. The CDR3 covers 14 residues. The germline V gene encodes CDR1 MGHRA and CDR2 YSYEKL. The CDR3 protein is CASSRRLGNEKLFF. The CDR3 DNA reads TGCGCCAGCAGCCGCCGGTTAGGGAATGAAAAACTGTTTTTT.

The CDR3 is CASSPGPSSYNEQFF. The CDR3 coding sequence is TGTGCCAGCAGTCCCGGACCCAGCTCCTACAATGAGCAGTTCTTC. The V gene is TRBV6-1, the J gene TRBJ2-1; D gene uncertain. V was trimmed by 5 bases and J by 0 bases, leaving 11 bases between them. Germline CDR1 reads MNHNS; CDR2 reads SASEGT. The CDR3 loop spans 15 amino acids.

The chain recombines TRBV2 with TRBJ1-2, with TRBD1 matching over 7 bases. V shed 9 bases, J shed 4 bases, and the junction held 5 bases outside the gene matches. The CDR3 totals 12 residues. The germline gives CDR1 SNHLY, CDR2 FYNNEI. CDR3 amino acids: CARHRGGYGYTF. The CDR3 DNA reads TGTGCCAGACACAGGGGCGGCTATGGCTACACCTTC.